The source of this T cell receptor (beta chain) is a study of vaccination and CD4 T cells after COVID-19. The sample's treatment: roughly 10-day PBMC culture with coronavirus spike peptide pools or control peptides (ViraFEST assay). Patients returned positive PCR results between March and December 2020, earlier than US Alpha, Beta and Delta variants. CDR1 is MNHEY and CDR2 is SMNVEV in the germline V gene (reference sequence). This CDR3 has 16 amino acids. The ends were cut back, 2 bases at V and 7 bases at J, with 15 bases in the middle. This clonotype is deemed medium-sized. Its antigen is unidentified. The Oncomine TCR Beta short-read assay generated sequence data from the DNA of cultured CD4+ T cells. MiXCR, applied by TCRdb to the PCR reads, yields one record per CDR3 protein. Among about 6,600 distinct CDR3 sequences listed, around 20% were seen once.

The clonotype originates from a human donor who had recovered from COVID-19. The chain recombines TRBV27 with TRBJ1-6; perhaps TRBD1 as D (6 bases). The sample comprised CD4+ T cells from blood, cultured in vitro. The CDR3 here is CASSLQAGVQNSPLHF. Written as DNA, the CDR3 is TGTGCCAGCAGTTTACAGGCAGGGGTCCAAAATTCACCCCTCCACTTT.